This T cell receptor beta chain was sequenced in a study of CD4 T cells in relation to SARS-CoV-2 and coronaviruses. Study-wide background: The negative reference was HIV-1 Nef peptide pool or peptide-free culture.

Profiled with immunoSEQ multiplex PCR; TCRdb holds only in-frame clones, not every one. The sample comprises approximately 17,000 clones, over 60% of which are singletons, and roughly 10% rests with the top ten. Concerning this clone itself: Its target is not known.

Unexposed donor CD4+ T cells date from 2011-2018, before the COVID-19 pandemic. The cells were cultured for about ten days before CD4+ T cells were isolated. Sequenced sample: CD4+ T cells from PBMCs, cultured in vitro. The sequence was obtained from a human donor in good health.

This chain's CDR3 is CAISPAGGSSAQYF. As DNA, the CDR3 is TGTGCCATCAGCCCAGCGGGGGGGTCATCGGCCCAGTACTTC. The chain couples TRBV10-3 to TRBJ2-5; TRBD2 matches 10 bases. CDR1 and CDR2 (germline): ENHRY, SYGVKD. The CDR3 has 14 amino acids. Germline trimming cut 6 bases from V and 9 bases from J; bases unmatched to any gene: 10.